These 14 T cell receptor beta chains share one sample of origin, sequenced in a study of CD8+CD57+ T cells in acquired aplastic anemia. The study profiled TCR beta VDJ and CDR3 using genomic DNA as template. TCRdb processed the reads anew with MiXCR; each CDR3 protein has one entry. The sample comprises about 260,000 distinct CDR3 sequences, roughly 82% of which are singletons, and 35% to 50% rests with the top ten. All patients picked for sequencing had shown, by flow cytometry, an expansion of CD8+CD57+ cells. Sequenced material: sorted CD4+, CD8+, or CD8+CD57+ T cells (not recorded which) from PBMCs. The receptors here all came from a human donor with aplastic anemia.

In this sample, this clonotype turned up once. This chain uses TRBV15 with TRBJ2-7; TRBD2 is a possible D gene (5 bases). Germline CDR1 LNHNV, CDR2 YYDKDF (reference sequence). The CDR3 has 14 amino acids. CDR3 sequence (DNA): TGTAGTACTAGTCCATGGGCCGGAACCTACGAGCAGTACTTC. Its protein product is CSTSPWAGTYEQYF.

This clonotype was detected only once. The junction departs from the called germline gene at one end, perhaps through a read error. V usage is TRBV10-3 and J usage is TRBJ2-2; the match to TRBD1 covers 8 bases. The V gene's germline CDR1 is ENHRY and CDR2 SYGVKD. This CDR3 is built from 15 residues. CDR3 DNA: TGTGCCAGCAGCGACCGGACAGGGTTGACCGCGGAGCTGTTTTTT. It specifies CASSDRTGLTAELFF.

This sequence joins TRBV11-2 and TRBJ2-3, with D perhaps given as TRBD1 or TRBD2 (5 bases each). The CDR3 spans 16 residues. Between the trimmed V and J ends, which lost 5 bases and 5 bases, there was a span of 20 bases. Germline V gene sequence: CDR1 SGHAT, CDR2 FQNNGV. The CDR3 here is CASSDQGTSRGDTQYF. CDR3 bases: TGTGCCAGCAGCGACCAAGGGACGTCACGCGGAGATACGCAGTATTTT.

The chain combines TRBV10-3 with TRBJ2-1; no clear D gene. The germline V gene has CDR1 ENHRY and CDR2 SYGVKD. Trimming left V 2 bases short and J 7 bases short, with 15 bases between. The CDR3 length is 15 residues. Here the CDR3 DNA reads TGTGCCATCAGTGAGACACAGACTTCTTCAAATGAGCAGTTCTTC. The encoded protein is CAISETQTSSNEQFF.

With respect to this clonotype: At one boundary the junction diverges from the germline segment, which might be a read error. The J gene is TRBJ2-3, the V gene TRBV7-8, with D perhaps being TRBD1 or TRBD2 (6 bases each). This CDR3 is built from 14 residues. The germline gives CDR1 SGHVS, CDR2 FQNEAQ. CDR3 residues: CASSFGGTGGQFFF. CDR3 DNA: TGTGCCAGCAGCTTCGGGGGTACGGGTGGACAGTTCTTCTTT.

The rearrangement links TRBV7-3 to TRBJ1-4, with 10 bases lining up with TRBD1. This CDR3 has 16 amino acids. The V gene's germline CDR1 is SGHTA and CDR2 FQGTGA. Unmatched junction bases numbered 7, after V lost 5 bases and J lost 4 bases. CDR3 nucleotides: TGTGCCAGCAGCCCCGACAGGGGGCTGTTTAATGAAAAACTGTTTTTT. Translated, it gives CASSPDRGLFNEKLFF.

This clonotype came up once. This likely comes from a read error, as the CDR3 has no conserved phenylalanine or tryptophan at its end. It is unclear where the CDR3 begins or ends on the DNA, so no DNA is shown, and the CDR3 is as TCRdb lists it. CDR3: CASSFKRSGGYDE. The rearrangement links TRBV7-9 to TRBJ1-2. The CDR3 region is 13 residues in length, termini included. CDR1 and CDR2 from the germline V gene are SEHNR and FQNEAQ (reference sequence).

The V and J genes are TRBV25-1 and TRBJ2-3, with D perhaps TRBD2 (6 bases). V lost 6 bases and J lost 2, with 15 bases in between. CDR1 is MGHDK and CDR2 is SYGVNS in the germline V gene. This CDR3 has 15 amino acids. The CDR3 DNA is TGTGCCAGCAGGGACCGGGACTTTAACACAGATACGCAGTATTTT. This sequence encodes CASRDRDFNTDTQYF. Full variable domain (rest looked up from reference TRBV25-1 and TRBJ2-3): EADIYQTPRYLVIGTGKKITLECSQTMGHDKMYWYQQDPGMELHLIHYSYGVNSTEKGDLSSESTVSRIRTEHFPLTLESARPSHTSQYLCASRDRDFNTDTQYFGPGTRLTVL.

The chain uses TRBV9 and TRBJ2-7; the D is unclear. In germline, CDR1 is SGDLS, CDR2 YYNGEE. The CDR3 runs to 18 residues. Trimming removed 3 bases at V and 2 bases at J, with 24 bases between. CDR3 loop: CASSAGTDGIDTPYEQYV. CDR3 nucleotide sequence: TGTGCCAGCAGCGCCGGTACAGACGGAATAGATACGCCCTACGAGCAGTACGTC.

Notes on this clonotype: It is unclear where the CDR3 begins or ends on the DNA, so no DNA is shown, and the CDR3 is as TCRdb lists it. The rearrangement uses TRBV2 and TRBJ2-5; the D segment call TRBD1 is taken from the table without a DNA check. Germline V gives CDR1 SNHLY, CDR2 FYNNEI. The CDR3 adds up to 15 amino acids, both ends counted. This chain's CDR3 is CASSVAHGTNTTQYF.

This rearrangement joins TRBV12-3 or TRBV12-4 to TRBJ2-3; TRBD1 aligns across 10 bases. The CDR3 totals 16 residues. V lost 4 bases, J lost 4 bases, and 8 bases stayed unmatched. CDR3 region: CASSYDRGLWPDTQYF. CDR3 bases: TGTGCCAGCAGTTACGACAGGGGGCTTTGGCCAGATACGCAGTATTTT.

The V call is TRBV5-4, the J call TRBJ2-7, with D uncertain. Trimming stripped 0 bases from V and 3 bases from J, with 7 bases between. The CDR3 is 13 amino acids. Germline loops: CDR1 SGHNT, CDR2 YYREEE (reference sequence). Here the CDR3 DNA reads TGTGCCAGCAGCTTGGCCCCGAGCTACGAGCAGTACTTC. Amino acid sequence: CASSLAPSYEQYF.

The chain recombines TRBV28 with TRBJ1-6; the D is unclear. V shed 7 bases and J shed 12 bases, with 4 bases lying between them. This CDR3 has 9 residues. Germline CDR1 is MDHEN and CDR2 is SYDVKM. CDR3 in amino acids: CASTLPLHF. Here the CDR3 DNA reads TGTGCCAGCACCTTACCCCTCCACTTT.

This chain connects TRBV7-9 to TRBJ2-7; D ambiguous. Germline lookup yields CDR1 SEHNR and CDR2 FQNEAQ (reference sequence). The CDR3 runs to 13 residues. Trimming shortened V by 3 bases and J by 2 bases, and 8 bases separated the two germline ends. The CDR3 region has the DNA TGTGCCAGCAGCTTCCCTGGTCCCTACGAGCAGTACTTC. Its translation is CASSFPGPYEQYF.